This T cell receptor (beta chain) is drawn from a study of blood T cell repertoires in COVID-19. As for the study in general: Samples representing acute and convalescent COVID-19 were sourced from the United States, Italy and Spain. In each case, the material was cDNA or gDNA derived from T cells, B-cell-depleted T cells, or PBMCs.

Assay: immunoSEQ multiplex PCR; the TCRdb copy retains only in-frame clones and omits some. The table has about 480,000 clones, about 91% seen once. This TCR came from a man between 18 and 35 years old with COVID-19, enrolled during active disease. The material sequenced was peripheral blood.

The CDR3 DNA reads TGTGCCAGCAGCTTGGCCGGTACAGCGGGGAGCACAGATACGCAGTATTTT. Translating it yields CASSLAGTAGSTDTQYF. V usage is TRBV5-4 and J usage is TRBJ2-3; 7 nucleotides align to TRBD2. The V gene's germline CDR1 is SGHNT and CDR2 YYREEE (reference sequence). V lost 0 bases to trimming and J lost 0 bases; unmatched junction nucleotides: 7. The CDR3 runs 17 residues.